This is a list of T cell receptor beta chains from one sample in a study of T cell responses to AZD1222 COVID-19 vaccine. Here immunoSEQ multiplex PCR was the method, and the copy in TCRdb shows in-frame clones only, minus some. The sample carries over 130,000 clones, roughly 89% recorded once. The material sequenced was peripheral blood, taken on day 0 of AZD1222 vaccination. All receptors derive from an adult in good health. Each CDR3 is given with its conserved first and last residue. The D gene is left open where the match is weak. Expanded clones get a size class; other rows say once, few or many, or leave the size out.

V gene	D gene	J gene	clone size	CDR3 protein	CDR3 DNA
TRBV29-1	TRBD2	TRBJ2-1	NA	CSARLSGRAINYEQFF	TGCAGCGCACGACTCAGCGGGAGGGCCATAAACTATGAGCAGTTCTTC
TRBV6-2/TRBV6-3	TRBD2	TRBJ2-1	NA	CASSPGGRAGGNEQFF	TGTGCCAGCAGCCCTGGCGGGAGGGCCGGAGGGAATGAGCAGTTCTTC
TRBV5-6	TRBD1	TRBJ1-4	NA	CASSADRAANEKLFF	TGTGCCAGCAGCGCGGACAGGGCGGCTAATGAAAAACTGTTTTTT
TRBV28	NA	TRBJ2-1	NA	CASSPFGDEQFF	TGTGCCAGCTCCCCCTTCGGGGATGAGCAGTTCTTC
TRBV28	NA	TRBJ1-5	NA	CASSRYTGSNQPQHF	TGTGCCAGCAGCAGATATACAGGGAGCAATCAGCCCCAGCATTTT
TRBV19	NA	TRBJ1-1	few	CASSMSDGTEAFF	TGTGCCAGTAGTATGAGTGATGGGACTGAAGCTTTCTTT
TRBV10-3	TRBD1	TRBJ1-2	NA	CAITDPLGQPYGYTF	TGTGCCATCACTGACCCATTGGGACAGCCGTATGGCTACACCTTC
TRBV11-2	TRBD1	TRBJ2-1	NA	CASSQDRYNEQFF	TGTGCCAGCAGCCAGGACAGGTACAATGAGCAGTTCTTC
TRBV27	NA	TRBJ2-7	NA	CASSLGYEQYF	TGTGCCAGCAGTTTGGGATACGAGCAGTACTTC
TRBV25-1	NA	TRBJ2-7	NA	CASSETGAPTYEQYF	TGTGCCAGCAGTGAAACCGGGGCACCAACTTACGAGCAGTACTTC
TRBV28	NA	TRBJ1-5	NA	CASSKSNQPQHF	TGTGCCAGCAGTAAGAGCAATCAGCCCCAGCATTTT
TRBV27	NA	TRBJ2-3	NA	CASSPPPRDTQYF	TGTGCCAGCAGTCCACCTCCCCGGGATACGCAGTATTTT
TRBV27	TRBD1	TRBJ1-2	NA	CASKGQGRDGYTF	TGTGCCAGCAAAGGACAGGGTAGGGATGGCTACACCTTC
TRBV2	NA	TRBJ2-1	NA	CASSPFYNEQFF	TGTGCCAGCAGCCCTTTTTACAATGAGCAGTTCTTC
TRBV19	TRBD2	TRBJ2-5	NA	CASSINSGGLQETQYF	TGTGCCAGTAGTATTAATAGCGGGGGCCTCCAAGAGACCCAGTACTTC
TRBV2	TRBD1	TRBJ2-7	NA	CASRKDRGWNEQYF	TGTGCCAGCAGAAAGGACAGGGGCTGGAACGAGCAGTACTTC